This paragraph reports one TCR beta chain. V was pared by 6 bases and J by 3 bases, with 7 bases of the junction left unmatched. There are 14 residues in the CDR3. CDR1 MDHEN and CDR2 SYDVKM come from the germline V gene. These data originate in a study of blood T cell repertoires in COVID-19. The wider study: The United States, Italy and Spain were the sources of the acute and convalescent COVID-19 samples. PBMCs, B-cell-depleted T cells, or T cells were the source of the cDNA or gDNA that made up the material.

In the source study's methods: Quantification of nucleated cells was approximated via reference gene primer amplification. Some clones are missing from TCRdb's copy, which holds only in-frame ones; the method was immunoSEQ multiplex PCR. The DNA was the basis for D and trimming; V, J and clone size are from that table. In the table there are some 45,000 clones, approximately 86% of which are singletons. This clonotype was obtained from a man older than 75 in a cohort sampled during active COVID-19. The chain is built from TRBV28 and TRBJ1-1; 7 bases line up with TRBD1. Material for sequencing was peripheral blood. The CDR3: CASSLQGWDTEAFF. CDR3 coding DNA: TGTGCCAGCAGCTTACAGGGGTGGGACACTGAAGCTTTCTTT.